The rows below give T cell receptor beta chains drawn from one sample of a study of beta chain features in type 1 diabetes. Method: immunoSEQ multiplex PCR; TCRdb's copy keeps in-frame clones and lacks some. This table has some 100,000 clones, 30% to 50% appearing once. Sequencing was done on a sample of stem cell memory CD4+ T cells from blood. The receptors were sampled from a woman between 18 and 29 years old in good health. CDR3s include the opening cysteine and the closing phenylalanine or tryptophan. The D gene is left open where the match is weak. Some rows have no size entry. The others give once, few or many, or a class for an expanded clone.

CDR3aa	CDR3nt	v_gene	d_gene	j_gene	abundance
CSVVVSGRNTEAFF	TGCAGCGTCGTAGTCTCAGGGCGGAACACTGAAGCTTTCTTT	TRBV29-1	-	TRBJ1-1	few
CASSQDLAGGTDTQYF	TGCGCCAGCAGCCAAGATCTGGCGGGAGGCACAGATACGCAGTATTTT	TRBV4-1	TRBD2	TRBJ2-3	-
CASRTGTEQYF	TGTGCCAGCAGAACAGGGACCGAGCAGTACTTC	TRBV11-2	-	TRBJ2-7	-
CASSLAPSGSSYEQYF	TGTGCCAGCAGCTTAGCCCCTAGCGGGAGCTCCTACGAGCAGTACTTC	TRBV7-2	TRBD2	TRBJ2-7	-
CASSPPGPSSSYEQYF	TGTGCCAGCTCACCACCGGGGCCGTCGAGCTCCTACGAGCAGTACTTC	TRBV18	-	TRBJ2-7	-
CASSLLGQVNTEAFF	TGTGCCAGCAGCTTGTTGGGACAGGTGAACACTGAAGCTTTCTTT	TRBV7-8	TRBD1	TRBJ1-1	-
CASSVGRRTGELFF	TGTGCCAGCAGTGTCGGGAGACGGACCGGGGAGCTGTTTTTT	TRBV25-1	-	TRBJ2-2	-
CASTPSAGPSYNEQFF	TGCGCCAGCACCCCTTCAGCGGGACCCTCCTACAATGAGCAGTTCTTC	TRBV5-1	TRBD2	TRBJ2-1	-
CASSPPGQGKDEQFF	TGTGCCAGCTCACCTCCGGGACAGGGTAAGGATGAGCAGTTCTTC	TRBV18	TRBD1	TRBJ2-1	-
CASSTKAGVGANVLTF	TGTGCCAGCAGCACCAAAGCGGGTGTGGGGGCCAACGTCCTGACTTTC	TRBV9	-	TRBJ2-6	-
CASSLRGGTGELFF	TGTGCCAGCAGCTTAAGGGGGGGCACCGGGGAGCTGTTTTTT	TRBV7-9	-	TRBJ2-2	-
CASSLGGTHYEQYF	TGTGCCAGCAGCTTAGGCGGGACCCACTACGAGCAGTACTTC	TRBV7-2	-	TRBJ2-7	few
CASSPPGLAGLEEQFF	TGTGCCAGCAGCCCGCCGGGACTAGCGGGACTGGAGGAGCAGTTCTTC	TRBV7-9	TRBD2	TRBJ2-1	-
CASRGVGRAGAATGELFF	TGTGCCAGCAGGGGGGTTGGTCGGGCAGGGGCTGCCACCGGGGAGCTGTTTTTT	TRBV5-4	-	TRBJ2-2	few
CASSVTGGGTGELFF	TGTGCCAGCAGCGTAACAGGGGGCGGCACCGGGGAGCTGTTTTTT	TRBV11-2	TRBD1	TRBJ2-2	-
CASSLEAGSYNEQFF	TGCGCCAGCAGCTTGGAGGCGGGTTCCTACAATGAGCAGTTCTTC	TRBV5-1	-	TRBJ2-1	-
CATSTLQGVRSYNEQFF	TGTGCCACCAGCACCTTACAGGGGGTAAGGTCCTACAATGAGCAGTTCTTC	TRBV15	TRBD1	TRBJ2-1	few
CASSPKGDRRDTGELFF	TGCGCCAGCAGCCCCAAGGGGGACAGGCGAGACACCGGGGAGCTGTTTTTT	TRBV5-1	TRBD1	TRBJ2-2	-
CASSPLRDTVPYGYTF	TGTGCCAGCTCACCCCTCCGGGACACTGTTCCCTATGGCTACACCTTC	TRBV18	-	TRBJ1-2	-
CASSKGGEAGNTIYF	TGTGCCAGCAGCAAAGGGGGTGAGGCTGGAAACACCATATATTTT	TRBV7-2	-	TRBJ1-3	-
CASSIGHGGGTEAFF	TGTGCCAGCAGCATAGGACATGGGGGAGGGACTGAAGCTTTCTTT	TRBV9	-	TRBJ1-1	once
CASSHAGQMNTEAFF	TGTGCCAGCTCACACGCCGGACAGATGAACACTGAAGCTTTCTTT	TRBV18	-	TRBJ1-1	few
CASSSGGLGLDTQYF	TGTGCCAGCAGTTCGGGGGGACTAGGTCTCGATACGCAGTATTTT	TRBV6-5	TRBD2	TRBJ2-3	-
CASSGGSTRPNEQFF	TGCGCCAGCAGCGGCGGGTCAACAAGACCCAATGAGCAGTTCTTC	TRBV5-1	-	TRBJ2-1	-
CSASSETQYF	TGCAGTGCTAGTTCTGAGACCCAGTACTTC	TRBV20-1	-	TRBJ2-5	-
CSVRTVNQPQHF	TGCAGCGTCCGGACAGTCAATCAGCCCCAGCATTTT	TRBV29-1	-	TRBJ1-5	-
CASSVRQRGIYGYTF	TGTGCCAGCAGCGTACGGCAGAGGGGGATCTATGGCTACACCTTC	TRBV9	-	TRBJ1-2	few
CASRQTGLAVYNEQFF	TGTGCCAGCAGACAAACGGGACTAGCGGTTTACAATGAGCAGTTCTTC	TRBV6-6	TRBD2	TRBJ2-1	-
CASSPYAPGVAEQYF	TGTGCCAGCAGCCCCTACGCCCCAGGGGTCGCCGAGCAGTACTTC	TRBV7-6	-	TRBJ2-7	once
CASSYRGLADEQYF	TGTGCCAGCAGTTACAGAGGACTAGCGGACGAGCAGTACTTC	TRBV6-5	TRBD2	TRBJ2-7	-
CASQTGSIGELFF	TGTGCCAGCCAGACAGGCAGCATCGGGGAGCTGTTTTTT	TRBV28	-	TRBJ2-2	few